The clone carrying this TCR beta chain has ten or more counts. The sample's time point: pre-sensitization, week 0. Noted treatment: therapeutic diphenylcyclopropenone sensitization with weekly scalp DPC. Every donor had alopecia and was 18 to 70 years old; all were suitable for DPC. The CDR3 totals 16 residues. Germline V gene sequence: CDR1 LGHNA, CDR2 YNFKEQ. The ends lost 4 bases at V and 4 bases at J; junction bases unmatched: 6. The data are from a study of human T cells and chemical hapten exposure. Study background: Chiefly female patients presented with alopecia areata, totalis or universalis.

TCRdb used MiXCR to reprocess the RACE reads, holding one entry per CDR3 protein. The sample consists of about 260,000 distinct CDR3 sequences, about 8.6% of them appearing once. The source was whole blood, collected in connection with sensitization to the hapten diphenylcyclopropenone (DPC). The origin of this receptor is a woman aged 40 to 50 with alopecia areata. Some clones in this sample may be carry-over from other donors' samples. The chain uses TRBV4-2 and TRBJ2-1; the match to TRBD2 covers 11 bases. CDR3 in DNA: TGTGCCAGCAGCCCCCGGACTAGCGGGCCATACAATGAGCAGTTCTTC. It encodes CASSPRTSGPYNEQFF.